These 25 T cell receptor beta chains came from one sample sequenced in a study of type 1 regulatory T cells. These receptors have no identified antigens. MiXCR was run by TCRdb on the reads, yielding one entry per CDR3 protein. The profile covers 60,000 to 80,000 distinct CDR3 sequences, with roughly three fifths appearing a single time and about 8% taken by the ten largest. Material: cultured T cells, either the whole culture or a sorted T cell fraction (not recorded which). Indicated subset: Tr1-enriched cell product generated in vitro against host alloantigens. The receptor set was obtained from a human donor in good health.

Comments on this clonotype: At one end, the junction sequence differs from germline, possibly due to a read error. As DNA, the CDR3 is TGTGCCAGCATCCAATTTGGACAGCAAGAGATCCAGTACTTC. The encoded protein is CASIQFGQQEIQYF. This rearrangement joins TRBV7-9 to TRBJ2-5, with D maybe TRBD1 (6 bases). Germline CDR1 SEHNR, CDR2 FQNEAQ (reference sequence). The CDR3 runs to 14 residues.

This clonotype was detected only a few times. V usage is TRBV7-2 and J usage is TRBJ2-2; 10 nucleotides match TRBD2. Germline V gene sequence: CDR1 SGHTA, CDR2 FQGNSA. Trimming took 5 bases from V and 5 from J; bases not matched to a gene: 8. The CDR3 totals 16 residues. Written as DNA, the CDR3 is TGTGCCAGCAGCCTACATCTAGCGGGAGTTACCGGGGAGCTGTTTTTT. Amino acid sequence: CASSLHLAGVTGELFF.

This clonotype has just one count. The chain couples TRBV19 to TRBJ2-1, with D perhaps TRBD2 (6 bases). V was trimmed by 6 bases and J by 7 bases, leaving 25 bases between them. Per the germline V gene, CDR1 is LNHDA and CDR2 is SQIVND (reference sequence). CDR3 size: 17 residues. CDR3 DNA: TGTGCCAGTAGCCGCAATCGGGGCGGACGGAGGGAGAATGAGCAGTTCTTC. Protein product: CASSRNRGGRRENEQFF.

Turning to this clonotype: An end of the junction does not agree with germline; a read error may underlie this. The chain recombines TRBV6-5 with TRBJ1-2, with no clear D. CDR3 length equals 13 residues. Germline V gene data show CDR1 as MNHEY and CDR2 as SVGAGI. This CDR3 is CASSYTGLDGYTF. The CDR3 coding sequence is TGTGCCAGCAGTTATACGGGGTTGGATGGCTACACTTTC.

The chain is built from TRBV6-5 and TRBJ2-7; D perhaps matches TRBD2 (5 bases). Trimming shortened V by 0 bases and J by 0 bases, and 6 bases separated the two germline ends. The CDR3 sequence is 14 residues long. Germline loops: CDR1 MNHEY, CDR2 SVGAGI. CDR3 sequence: CASSYSAGSYEQYF. The CDR3 nucleotides are TGTGCCAGCAGTTACTCCGCGGGCTCCTACGAGCAGTACTTC.

The chain carries TRBV24-1 and TRBJ2-5; no firm D call. CDR1 and CDR2 from the germline V gene are KGHDR and SFDVKD. Trimming took off 1 base at V and 0 bases at J, with 8 bases between the two ends. The CDR3 totals 15 residues. The CDR3 is CATSDFPQYQETQYF. The DNA for the CDR3 is TGTGCCACCAGTGATTTTCCCCAGTACCAAGAGACCCAGTACTTC.

The chain recombines TRBV28 with TRBJ2-2; D might be TRBD2 (8 bases). The CDR3 has 16 amino acids. V lost 7 bases to trimming and J lost 7 bases, with 22 bases between them. Looked up from germline, CDR1 is MDHEN and CDR2 is SYDVKM. CDR3 bases: TGTGCCAGCACCCGACAGGGAAGCGGGAGTATCGGGGAGCTGTTTTTT. Translated, it gives CASTRQGSGSIGELFF.

The DNA for the CDR3 is TGTGCCACCAGTGATTTGGGGCAGAAGAACACCGGGGAGCTGTTTTTT. Protein product: CATSDLGQKNTGELFF. This sequence joins TRBV24-1 and TRBJ2-2; D not resolved. Deletions cut 0 bases from V and 1 base from J, with 8 bases between. Germline V gene sequence: CDR1 KGHDR, CDR2 SFDVKD. The CDR3 has 16 residues.

The rearrangement uses TRBV20-1 and TRBJ2-1; D is undetermined. The germline CDR1 and CDR2 sequences are DFQATT and SNEGSKA (reference sequence). Between the trimmed V and J ends, which lost 0 bases and 6 bases, there was a span of 15 bases. This CDR3 comprises 15 residues. CDR3 loop: CSARDTATPLNEQFF. For the CDR3, the DNA is TGCAGTGCTAGAGACACCGCGACTCCCCTCAATGAGCAGTTCTTC.

The V call is TRBV7-2, the J call TRBJ2-4; D remains ambiguous. CDR1 SGHTA and CDR2 FQGNSA come from the germline V gene. There are 13 residues in the CDR3. Trimming stripped 2 bases from V and 5 bases from J, with 7 bases between. The CDR3, as DNA: TGTGCCAGCAGCTTAAACACACAAAACATTCAGTACTTC. Translated: CASSLNTQNIQYF.

The chain joins TRBV20-1 to TRBJ2-7; tentatively, D is TRBD2 (6 bases). Trimming removed 2 bases from V and 7 bases from J, with 15 bases in between. CDR1 is DFQATT, CDR2 SNEGSKA, per germline (reference sequence). The CDR3 sequence is 13 residues long. CDR3 sequence (DNA): TGCAGTGCTAGAAGTTGGGGGGTCGGGGAGCAGTACTTC. Translated: CSARSWGVGEQYF.

The genes are TRBV5-4 and TRBJ2-2; 9 bases agree with TRBD1. This CDR3 region has 18 residues. The V and J ends lost 4 bases and 4 bases, in that order; junction bases with no gene match: 14. Germline assignment: CDR1 SGHNT and CDR2 YYREEE (reference sequence). The CDR3 nucleotides are TGTGCCAGCAGCGGACCACAGGGGGCGCGAGTTACCACCGGGGAGCTGTTTTTT. Translation: CASSGPQGARVTTGELFF.

This chain connects TRBV6-2 or TRBV6-3 to TRBJ2-7; D may correspond to TRBD1 or TRBD2 (11 bases each). Trimming stripped 7 bases from V and 3 bases from J, with 31 bases between. The CDR3 sequence is 19 residues long. CDR1 MNHEY and CDR2 SVGEGT come from the germline V gene. The CDR3 DNA reads TGTGCCAGCAAGATGACGGGACAGGGGGTACTAGCGGGAGACTACGAGCAGTACTTC. It codes for CASKMTGQGVLAGDYEQYF.

V is TRBV7-9 and J is TRBJ2-1; TRBD1 might be the D (6 bases). Germline assignment: CDR1 SEHNR and CDR2 FQNEAQ (reference sequence). This CDR3 is 15 amino acids long. V was trimmed by 1 base and J by 4 bases, leaving 11 bases between them. The CDR3 nucleotides are TGTGCCAGCAGCTTAGATGGGACACTTTACAATGAGCAGTTCTTC. This sequence encodes CASSLDGTLYNEQFF.

The chain is built from TRBV28 and TRBJ2-7; D unclear. V was clipped by 6 bases and J by 2 bases, with 14 bases between them. CDR1 MDHEN and CDR2 SYDVKM come from the germline V gene. The CDR3 runs 14 residues. The CDR3 reads CASSTPLPPYEQYF. The CDR3 DNA reads TGTGCCAGCAGCACCCCGCTCCCGCCCTACGAGCAGTACTTC.

This clonotype occurred a few times. The chain has TRBV24-1 and TRBJ2-3; 7 bases fit TRBD2. This CDR3 contains 17 residues. Germline CDR1 is KGHDR and CDR2 is SFDVKD. V lost 0 bases, J lost 1 base, and 6 bases stayed unmatched. CDR3 nucleotide sequence: TGTGCCACCAGTGATTTGCATGCTAGCGGAGGCACAGATACGCAGTATTTT. It encodes CATSDLHASGGTDTQYF.

The chain links TRBV5-1 to TRBJ2-5, with 10 bases fitting TRBD2. The CDR3 covers 15 residues. In germline, CDR1 is SGHRS, CDR2 YFSETQ. V gave up 0 bases and J gave up 4 bases; unmatched junction bases: 3. Here the CDR3 reads CASSLGLAGVETQYF. In nucleotides, the CDR3 is TGCGCCAGCAGCTTGGGCCTAGCGGGAGTAGAGACCCAGTACTTC.

In this sample, this clonotype turned up once. The chain uses TRBV13 and TRBJ2-4, with TRBD1 as a possible D gene (5 bases). The ends were cut back, 4 bases at V and 0 bases at J, with 16 bases in the middle. The CDR3 extends over 17 amino acids. In germline, CDR1 is PRHDT, CDR2 FYEKMQ (reference sequence). In DNA form, the CDR3 reads TGTGCCAGCAGCTGGCAGGGTCTCGGCGGAGCCAAAAACATTCAGTACTTC. It translates to CASSWQGLGGAKNIQYF. Based on the CDR3 plus reference TRBV13 and TRBJ2-4, the full variable domain is AAGVIQSPRHLIKEKRETATLKCYPIPRHDTVYWYQQGPGQDPQFLISFYEKMQSDKGSIPDRFSAQQFSDYHSELNMSSLELGDSALYFCASSWQGLGGAKNIQYFGAGTRLSVL.

The V and J genes are TRBV28 and TRBJ1-5, with 10 positions matching TRBD1. V lost 7 bases, J lost 5 bases, and 8 bases stayed unmatched. In germline, CDR1 is MDHEN, CDR2 SYDVKM. The CDR3 sequence is 15 residues long. The CDR3 spells CASNPGTGAHQPQHF. CDR3 bases: TGTGCCAGCAACCCGGGGACAGGGGCCCATCAGCCCCAGCATTTT.

The chain uses TRBV20-1 and TRBJ1-3; 7 positions match TRBD1. The CDR3 extends over 15 amino acids. Germline V lookup: CDR1 DFQATT, CDR2 SNEGSKA (reference sequence). V was clipped by 4 bases and J by 0 bases; unmatched bases: 6. The CDR3 DNA reads TGCAGTGCTACTACCGGGACAGACTCTGGAAACACCATATATTTT. Its translation: CSATTGTDSGNTIYF.

The J gene is TRBJ1-2, the V gene TRBV20-1; D gene unclear. The V gene's germline CDR1 is DFQATT and CDR2 SNEGSKA (reference sequence). Trimming cost V 4 bases and J 4 bases, with 16 bases left between them. The CDR3 spans 14 residues. CDR3 protein: CSAKEGERLYGYTF. CDR3 in DNA: TGCAGTGCTAAAGAGGGTGAGCGGCTCTATGGCTACACCTTC.

This clonotype was picked up a small number of times. The rearrangement links TRBV6-1 to TRBJ2-5; weak D call: TRBD1 (6 bases). This CDR3 region has 15 residues. CDR1 is MNHNS and CDR2 is SASEGT in the germline V gene. Trimming shortened V by 5 bases and J by 1 base, and 14 bases separated the two germline ends. The CDR3 DNA reads as TGTGCCAGCAGTCTCAACCGGGACACCCAAGAGACCCAGTACTTC. This sequence encodes CASSLNRDTQETQYF.

This chain joins TRBV20-1 and TRBJ2-2; 8 bases line up with TRBD1. V shed 7 bases and J 4 bases; nucleotides not matched to a gene: 8. CDR1 is DFQATT and CDR2 is SNEGSKA in the germline V gene (reference sequence). This CDR3 has 14 residues. CDR3 nucleotide sequence: TGCAGTGTATTGGACAGGGCGAGCACCGGGGAGCTGTTTTTT. Amino acids: CSVLDRASTGELFF.

The count of this clonotype is one. The rearrangement links TRBV20-1 to TRBJ2-1; 11 nucleotides line up with TRBD2. Germline CDR1 reads DFQATT; CDR2 reads SNEGSKA (reference sequence). The CDR3 is 13 residues long. Trimming removed 6 bases from V and 7 bases from J; junction bases left unmatched: 5. CDR3 nucleotides: TGCAGTGCCACTAGCGGGAGTTGGAATGAGCAGTTCTTC. This translates into CSATSGSWNEQFF.

The rearrangement links TRBV20-1 to TRBJ1-3; 7 nucleotides line up with TRBD1. The V gene's germline CDR1 is DFQATT and CDR2 SNEGSKA (reference sequence). Unmatched junction bases numbered 5, after V lost 6 bases and J lost 0 bases. The CDR3 consists of 14 residues. This CDR3 is CSADTGVSGNTIYF. The CDR3 coding sequence is TGCAGTGCAGATACAGGGGTCTCTGGAAACACCATATATTTT.